The sequence of this T cell receptor beta chain was determined in a study of cytomegalovirus exposure and HLA in healthy donors. PCR employed 60 Vbeta and 13 Jbeta primers. Sequencing used immunoSEQ multiplex PCR; TCRdb keeps in-frame clones, though not all of them. Here the sample spans around 200,000 clones, about 80% being singletons. V lost 1 base, J lost 4 bases, and 7 bases stayed unmatched. Per the germline V gene, CDR1 is MNHEY and CDR2 is SMNVEV (reference sequence). This CDR3 comprises 17 residues. This receptor was obtained from a man aged 40-49 years in good health and CMV-seronegative. The sample consisted of PBMCs. The chain has TRBV27 and TRBJ2-5; 12 bases match TRBD1. CDR3 amino acids: CASSLYLGQGASETQYF. The CDR3, as DNA: TGTGCCAGCAGTTTATATCTGGGACAGGGGGCATCAGAGACCCAGTACTTC.